This T cell receptor beta chain was sequenced in a study of T cell repertoires in cytomegalovirus infection. Looking at the study overall: CMV infection and matching HLA type were both indicated by public TCR beta signatures.

Trimming left V 1 base short and J 9 bases short, with 16 bases between. Germline CDR1 and CDR2: SGHVS and FQNEAQ. The CDR3 totals 15 residues. TCRdb redid the calling of the reads with MiXCR, one entry per CDR3 protein. This table has approximately 180,000 distinct CDR3 sequences, approximately 9.6% appearing once. Sequencing input: PBMCs. The TCR comes from a human donor in good health (CMV status not recorded). Some clones in this sample may be carry-over from other donors' samples. J is TRBJ2-1 and V is TRBV7-8; possible D gene TRBD1, 5 bases. The CDR3 bases are TGTGCCAGCAGCTTAGGACTGGGGCCCTCCGGTGAGCAGTTCTTC. Protein product: CASSLGLGPSGEQFF. Full variable domain (remainder filled in from reference TRBV7-8 and TRBJ2-1): GAGVSQSPRYKVAKRGQDVALRCDPISGHVSLFWYQQALGQGPEFLTYFQNEAQLDKSGLPSDRFFAERPEGSVSTLKIQRTQQEDSAVYLCASSLGLGPSGEQFFGPGTRLTVL.